The 9 T cell receptor beta chains given below trace back to one sample, sequenced in a study of T cell responses to AZD1222 COVID-19 vaccine. Sequenced by immunoSEQ multiplex PCR; TCRdb stores in-frame clones only, minus some. The profile shows fewer than 150,000 clones, roughly 87% of them singletons. Source: peripheral blood, taken 28 days after the second AZD1222 dose. Source of these receptors: an adult who received the AZD1222 COVID-19 vaccine.

This chain links TRBV11-3 with TRBJ2-5; tentatively, D is TRBD2 (6 bases). Germline loops: CDR1 SGHNT, CDR2 YENEEA. The V and J ends lost 0 bases and 2 bases respectively, with 13 bases between them. The CDR3 is made up of 16 amino acids. This CDR3 reads CASSLDHRGWQETQYF. The CDR3 bases are TGTGCCAGCAGCTTAGATCATCGGGGGTGGCAAGAGACCCAGTACTTC. Full variable domain (rest looked up from reference TRBV11-3 and TRBJ2-5): EAGVVQSPRYKIIEKKQPVAFWCNPISGHNTLYWYLQNLGQGPELLIRYENEEAVDDSQLPKDRFSAERLKGVDSTLKIQPAELGDSAVYLCASSLDHRGWQETQYFGPGTRLLVL.

The chain joins TRBV25-1 to TRBJ1-2, with D uncertain. V was cut by 3 bases and J by 4 bases, with 6 bases left in between. CDR1 and CDR2 from the germline V gene are MGHDK and SYGVNS. There are 12 residues in the CDR3. CDR3 residues: CASSEDAYGYTF. CDR3 bases: TGTGCCAGCAGTGAGGACGCCTATGGCTACACCTTC.

The genes are TRBV12-3 or TRBV12-4 and TRBJ1-2; D not resolved. This CDR3 has 12 amino acids. With 3 bases removed from V and 3 bases from J, the gap between germline ends came to 5 bases. CDR3 in DNA: TGTGCCAGCAGTTTGACGGACTATGGCTACACCTTC. Its protein product is CASSLTDYGYTF.

This clone was found a few times. The CDR3 coding sequence is TGTGCCTGCCTAGGTGGTTGGACTGAAGCTTTCTTT. Protein product: CACLGGWTEAFF. V is TRBV30 and J is TRBJ1-1; D ambiguous. V shed 6 bases and J shed 5 bases, with 13 bases lying between them. The CDR3 length is 12 residues. Germline lookup yields CDR1 GTSNPN and CDR2 SVGIG (reference sequence).

The rearrangement links TRBV11-3 to TRBJ1-1; maybe TRBD1 (6 bases). CDR3 size: 16 residues. From germline, CDR1 is SGHNT and CDR2 YENEEA. The ends were cut back, 0 bases at V and 4 bases at J, with 15 bases in the middle. This CDR3 is CASSLDGGGAGTEAFF. CDR3 nucleotide sequence: TGTGCCAGCAGCTTAGATGGTGGGGGCGCGGGCACTGAAGCTTTCTTT.

The chain has TRBV7-9 and TRBJ1-5; D is possibly TRBD1 (6 bases). Trimming removed 5 bases at V and 6 bases at J, with 8 bases between. Germline V gives CDR1 SEHNR, CDR2 FQNEAQ (reference sequence). CDR3 length: 12 amino acids. The CDR3 DNA follows: TGTGCCAGCAGCGAGGGGGGTCAGCCCCAGCATTTT. This sequence encodes CASSEGGQPQHF.

The V and J genes are TRBV7-8 and TRBJ1-4, with no clear D. CDR1 SGHVS and CDR2 FQNEAQ come from the germline V gene. V was pared by 3 bases and J by 8 bases, with 19 bases between. This CDR3 is 16 amino acids long. CDR3 sequence reads: CASSLFGSAAGEKLFF. CDR3 nucleotides: TGTGCCAGCAGCTTGTTCGGGTCCGCCGCGGGGGAAAAACTGTTTTTT.

This clone was observed a single time. The rearrangement uses TRBV27 and TRBJ2-3; the D gene is possibly TRBD1 (6 bases). CDR1 and CDR2 from the germline V gene are MNHEY and SMNVEV (reference sequence). This CDR3 is 16 amino acids long. The V gene lost 7 bases and the J gene lost 0 bases, with 17 bases spanning the gap. CDR3 nucleotide sequence: TGTGCCAGCAAGAAGGGCAGGGGCCGGAGCACAGATACGCAGTATTTT. This codes for CASKKGRGRSTDTQYF.

The V call is TRBV3-1 (or the pseudogene TRBV3-2), the J call TRBJ1-4, with TRBD1 matching over 7 bases. The CDR3 has 14 amino acids. Germline values: CDR1 LGHDT, CDR2 YNNKEL (reference sequence). With V trimmed by 6 bases and J by 8 bases, 9 bases remained unmatched. The CDR3 reads CASRPTGRSEKLFF. For the CDR3, the DNA is TGTGCCAGCAGGCCGACAGGGAGGTCGGAAAAACTGTTTTTT.